The sequence of this TCR beta chain was determined in a study of cytomegalovirus exposure and HLA in healthy donors. Study-level findings and limits: Specificity for CMV antigens was confirmed in vitro for a few of the CMV-associated chains. Clusters of TCRs from the first cohort tended to co-occur in the 120 or so validation repertoires (as a later analysis found). High sensitivity and specificity were reportedly achieved when the classifier diagnosed cytomegalovirus status.

V dropped 2 bases and J dropped 8 bases, with 14 bases sitting between them. The CDR3 covers 14 residues. The germline gives CDR1 SGHDT, CDR2 YYEEEE. Repertoires were generated with immunoSEQ multiplex PCR, while TCRdb's copy carries only in-frame clones and drops some. The sample has 250,000 to 300,000 clones, approximately 86% seen once. Remarks on this clone: Antigen: not known.

The donors were part of the validation cohort, which consisted of more than 90 subjects and was separate from the first cohort of roughly 620 subjects. This TCR was recovered from a woman aged 18-29 years in good health and CMV-seronegative. Sequencing input: PBMCs. The chain is built from TRBV5-6 and TRBJ2-1; D unclear. The CDR3 loop reads CASSFMLVAHEQFF. The DNA of the CDR3 is TGTGCCAGCAGCTTCATGCTAGTGGCCCATGAGCAGTTCTTC.